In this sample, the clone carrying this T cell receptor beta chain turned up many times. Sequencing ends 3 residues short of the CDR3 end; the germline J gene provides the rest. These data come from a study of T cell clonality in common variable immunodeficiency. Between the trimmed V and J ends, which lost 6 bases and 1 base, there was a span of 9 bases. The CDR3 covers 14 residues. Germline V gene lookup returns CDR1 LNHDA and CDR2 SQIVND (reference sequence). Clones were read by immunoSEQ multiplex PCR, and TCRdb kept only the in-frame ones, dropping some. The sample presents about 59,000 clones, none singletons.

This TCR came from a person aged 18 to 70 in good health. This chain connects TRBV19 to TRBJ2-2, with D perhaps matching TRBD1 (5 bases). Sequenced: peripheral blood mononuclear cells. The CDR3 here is CASRRQMNTGELFF. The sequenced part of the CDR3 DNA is TGTGCCAGTAGACGACAGATGAACACCGGGGAG. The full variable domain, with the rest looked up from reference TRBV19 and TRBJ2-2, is DGGITQSPKYLFRKEGQNVTLSCEQNLNHDAMYWYRQDPGQGLRLIYYSQIVNDFQKGDIAEGYSVSREKKESFPLTVTSAQKNPTAFYLCASRRQMNTGELFFGEGSRLTVL.